The next 24 T cell receptor beta chains were all read from a single sample in a study of blood T cell repertoires in COVID-19. TCRdb keeps only in-frame clones here, not all; method: immunoSEQ multiplex PCR. Among tens of thousands of clones listed, 80% to 90% were seen once. The source material was peripheral blood. These receptors originate from a woman aged 60-70 years with acute or convalescent COVID-19.

The rearrangement links TRBV9 to TRBJ1-4; TRBD1 matches 8 bases. The CDR3 is made up of 15 amino acids. Germline V gene data show CDR1 as SGDLS and CDR2 as YYNGEE. V lost 2 bases, J lost 4 bases, and 4 bases stayed unmatched. The CDR3 is CASSVAGGVNEKLFF. The CDR3 DNA reads as TGTGCCAGCAGCGTCGCAGGGGGCGTTAATGAAAAACTGTTTTTT.

The J gene is TRBJ2-1, the V gene TRBV7-9, with 7 bases that match TRBD1. The V and J ends lost 5 bases and 2 bases, in that order; junction bases with no gene match: 6. The CDR3 sequence is 15 residues long. Per the germline V gene, CDR1 is SEHNR and CDR2 is FQNEAQ (reference sequence). CDR3 in DNA: TGTGCCAGCAGCCCCCCGGGACAGACCTACAATGAGCAGTTCTTC. Translation gives CASSPPGQTYNEQFF.

The chain employs TRBV10-3 and TRBJ1-2, with 9 nucleotides matching TRBD1. Per the germline V gene, CDR1 is ENHRY and CDR2 is SYGVKD. V trimming: 6 bases; J trimming: 2 bases; junction bases outside the gene matches: 7. The CDR3 consists of 15 residues. CDR3 DNA sequence: TGTGCCATCAGGAATCCGGGACAGGGAAACTATGGCTACACCTTC. Its protein product is CAIRNPGQGNYGYTF.

The rearrangement links TRBV7-2 to TRBJ2-7, with 8 bases fitting TRBD1. The CDR3 is 15 amino acids. Germline V gene sequence: CDR1 SGHTA, CDR2 FQGNSA. V lost 1 base, J lost 5 bases, and 7 bases stayed unmatched. The CDR3 sequence is CASSLGQGAIDEQYF. The CDR3 bases are TGTGCCAGCAGCTTAGGTCAGGGGGCGATCGACGAGCAGTACTTC. The full variable domain, completed using reference TRBV7-2 and TRBJ2-7, is GAGVSQSPSNKVTEKGKDVELRCDPISGHTALYWYRQSLGQGLEFLIYFQGNSAPDKSGLPSDRFSAERTGGSVSTLTIQRTQQEDSAVYLCASSLGQGAIDEQYFGPGTRLTVT.

The genes are TRBV9 and TRBJ1-2; D might be TRBD1 (5 bases). This CDR3 is 14 amino acids long. V was trimmed by 4 bases and J by 4 bases, leaving 14 bases between them. In germline, CDR1 is SGDLS, CDR2 YYNGEE. The CDR3 spells CASSPDRQTYGYTF. As DNA, the CDR3 is TGTGCCAGCAGCCCTGATAGACAGACCTATGGCTACACCTTC.

The genes are TRBV6-5 and TRBJ1-2; TRBD1 agrees at 10 bases. Germline lookup yields CDR1 MNHEY and CDR2 SVGAGI. J lost 4 bases, V lost 6 bases, and 5 bases had no gene match. The CDR3 length is 14 residues. DNA for the CDR3: TGTGCCAGCAGGGTCGGGACAGGGGCCTATGGCTACACCTTC. This translates into CASRVGTGAYGYTF.

The chain recombines TRBV7-3 with TRBJ1-6; weak D call: TRBD1 (5 bases). The CDR3 has 11 amino acids. Per the germline V gene, CDR1 is SGHTA and CDR2 is FQGTGA. Deletions cut 10 bases from V and 7 bases from J, with 8 bases between. The CDR3 nucleotides read TGTGCCACACCAGGGAATTCACCCCTCCACTTT. Translated, it gives CATPGNSPLHF.

The rearrangement joins TRBV28 to TRBJ1-6, with TRBD1 matching over 9 bases. Germline assignment: CDR1 MDHEN and CDR2 SYDVKM. The CDR3 is made up of 17 amino acids. V dropped 6 bases and J dropped 6; count of bases not matched to a gene: 12. As DNA, the CDR3 is TGTGCCAGCAGGGGGACCGGGACAGGGTTGGTTAATTCACCCCTCCACTTT. It encodes CASRGTGTGLVNSPLHF.

This chain uses TRBV29-1 with TRBJ2-7; 9 bases line up with TRBD1. This CDR3 has 12 amino acids. The trim removed 7 bases at V and 5 bases at J, leaving 6 bases unmatched. Germline V CDR1 and CDR2: SQVTM, ANQGSEA. The CDR3 loop reads CSGGTGPNEQYF. The CDR3 region has the DNA TGCAGCGGAGGGACAGGGCCTAACGAGCAGTACTTC.

The chain recombines TRBV6-5 with TRBJ1-1; D is perhaps TRBD1 (6 bases). This CDR3 contains 14 residues. Germline V gene data show CDR1 as MNHEY and CDR2 as SVGAGI. The ends were cut back, 6 bases at V and 0 bases at J, with 11 bases in the middle. The CDR3 DNA reads as TGTGCCAGCAGGAGGGACAAAATGAACACTGAAGCTTTCTTT. This codes for CASRRDKMNTEAFF.

The chain joins TRBV19 to TRBJ2-1, with D tentatively TRBD2 (6 bases). There are 16 residues in the CDR3. CDR1 and CDR2 from the germline V gene are LNHDA and SQIVND (reference sequence). The ends were cut back, 8 bases at V and 4 bases at J, with 21 bases in the middle. CDR3 nucleotides: TGTGCCAGTGGTGGGGCCGGGACTGGGACTTACAATGAGCAGTTCTTC. Its translation is CASGGAGTGTYNEQFF.

Only one count was recorded for this clone. The gene calls are TRBV5-5 and TRBJ1-1; the D gene is possibly TRBD1 (6 bases). CDR3 length equals 15 residues. The germline V and J ends were trimmed by 4 bases and 2 bases, with 15 bases remaining between them. Germline assignment: CDR1 SGHKS and CDR2 YYEKEE (reference sequence). This CDR3 is CASSKGHELNTEAFF. The CDR3 DNA is TGTGCCAGCAGCAAGGGACACGAGTTAAACACTGAAGCTTTCTTT.

The V and J genes are TRBV5-4 and TRBJ2-5; TRBD2 matches 9 bases. V dropped 5 bases and J dropped 1; count of bases not matched to a gene: 6. The CDR3 extends over 15 amino acids. Germline values: CDR1 SGHNT, CDR2 YYREEE (reference sequence). As DNA, the CDR3 is TGTGCCAGCAGTCTGCCGACTAGCGGCCAAGAGACCCAGTACTTC. This gives the protein CASSLPTSGQETQYF.

DNA of the CDR3: TGTGCCAGCTCAGCGGGCCGGTACTATGGCTACACCTTC. Translation: CASSAGRYYGYTF. The chain recombines TRBV12-3 or TRBV12-4 with TRBJ1-2; D is ambiguous. The CDR3 contains 13 residues. Trimming took 8 bases from V and 3 from J, leaving 13 bases between them.

The rearrangement uses TRBV3-1 (or the pseudogene TRBV3-2) and TRBJ2-4; 8 nucleotides agree with TRBD1. Germline CDR1 and CDR2: LGHDT and YNNKEL (reference sequence). This CDR3 comprises 16 residues. J lost 3 bases, V lost 4 bases, and 8 bases had no gene match. The CDR3 region has the DNA TGTGCCAGCAGCCGGGTGGCAGGGGGCGGCAAAAACATTCAGTACTTC. It is translated as CASSRVAGGGKNIQYF.

The chain uses TRBV29-1 and TRBJ1-4; TRBD1 is a possible D gene (6 bases). The CDR3 has 15 amino acids. Between the trimmed V and J ends, which lost 7 bases and 0 bases, there was a span of 15 bases. Germline values: CDR1 SQVTM, CDR2 ANQGSEA. CDR3 region: CSGRTGTATNEKLFF. In DNA form, the CDR3 reads TGCAGCGGGAGAACAGGGACCGCAACTAATGAAAAACTGTTTTTT.

V and J are TRBV7-2 and TRBJ1-4; 10 bases align to TRBD1. V lost 0 bases to trimming and J lost 3 bases; unmatched junction nucleotides: 4. This CDR3 has 17 amino acids. Germline CDR1 and CDR2: SGHTA and FQGNSA. The DNA of the CDR3 is TGTGCCAGCAGCTTAGCGGGACAGGGGTTACCTAATGAAAAACTGTTTTTT. Translation: CASSLAGQGLPNEKLFF.

The chain combines TRBV15 with TRBJ2-5, with 7 bases matching TRBD2. The CDR3 runs to 15 residues. Germline V gene sequence: CDR1 LNHNV, CDR2 YYDKDF (reference sequence). V trimming: 5 bases; J trimming: 0 bases; junction bases outside the gene matches: 6. For the CDR3, the DNA is TGTGCCACCAGCGGCTCGCGGGGGTACCAAGAGACCCAGTACTTC. This sequence encodes CATSGSRGYQETQYF. Complete variable domain (other parts from reference TRBV15 and TRBJ2-5): DAMVIQNPRYQVTQFGKPVTLSCSQTLNHNVMYWYQQKSSQAPKLLFHYYDKDFNNEADTPDNFQSRRPNTSFCFLDIRSPGLGDTAMYLCATSGSRGYQETQYFGPGTRLLVL.

This chain joins TRBV19 and TRBJ2-2; 8 bases agree with TRBD1. Germline V gene sequence: CDR1 LNHDA, CDR2 SQIVND (reference sequence). V shed 3 bases and J 2 bases; nucleotides not matched to a gene: 2. This CDR3 has 15 amino acids. The CDR3 region is CASSMGQANTGELFF. CDR3 nucleotides: TGTGCCAGTAGTATGGGACAGGCCAACACCGGGGAGCTGTTTTTT.

The rearrangement links TRBV10-3 to TRBJ2-1; D is undetermined. There are 15 residues in the CDR3. Trimming removed 11 bases from V and 3 bases from J, with 20 bases in between. Looked up from germline, CDR1 is ENHRY and CDR2 is SYGVKD. The CDR3 DNA is TGTGCCGACTTCAGATGGCTACCCCTCTACAATGAGCAGTTCTTC. It encodes CADFRWLPLYNEQFF.

The CDR3 reads CASSIVSRQGRNSPLHF. Written as DNA, the CDR3 is TGTGCCAGTAGTATAGTTTCTCGTCAGGGCCGGAATTCACCCCTCCACTTT. The chain uses TRBV19 and TRBJ1-6; perhaps TRBD1 as D (5 bases). CDR1 LNHDA and CDR2 SQIVND come from the germline V gene (reference sequence). This CDR3 has 17 residues. Trimming stripped 1 base from V and 7 bases from J, with 17 bases between.

The J gene is TRBJ1-5, the V gene TRBV19; 7 bases align to TRBD1. CDR1 is LNHDA, CDR2 SQIVND, per germline (reference sequence). This CDR3 region has 15 residues. Trimming at V came to 4 bases and at J to 0 bases, leaving 3 bases not matched to a gene. The CDR3 protein is CASSKGQNSNQPQHF. The CDR3 coding sequence is TGTGCCAGTAGTAAGGGACAGAATAGCAATCAGCCCCAGCATTTT.

The rearrangement links TRBV9 to TRBJ2-3; 7 bases align to TRBD2. CDR1 and CDR2 from the germline V gene are SGDLS and YYNGEE. J lost 2 bases, V lost 0 bases, and 6 bases had no gene match. The CDR3 sequence is 16 residues long. The DNA of the CDR3 is TGTGCCAGCAGCGTAGCGGGAGGTCGGGTCACAGATACGCAGTATTTT. Amino acids: CASSVAGGRVTDTQYF.

By proportion, this clone is medium-sized. V gene TRBV30 combines with J gene TRBJ1-4, with D tentatively TRBD1 (5 bases). V lost 2 bases, J lost 7 bases, and 14 bases lay in between. CDR1 and CDR2 from the germline V gene are GTSNPN and SVGIG (reference sequence). This CDR3 spans 14 amino acids. The CDR3 DNA reads as TGTGCCTGGAGTCAACCCGCTGGGGCTGAAAAACTGTTTTTT. It yields the protein CAWSQPAGAEKLFF.